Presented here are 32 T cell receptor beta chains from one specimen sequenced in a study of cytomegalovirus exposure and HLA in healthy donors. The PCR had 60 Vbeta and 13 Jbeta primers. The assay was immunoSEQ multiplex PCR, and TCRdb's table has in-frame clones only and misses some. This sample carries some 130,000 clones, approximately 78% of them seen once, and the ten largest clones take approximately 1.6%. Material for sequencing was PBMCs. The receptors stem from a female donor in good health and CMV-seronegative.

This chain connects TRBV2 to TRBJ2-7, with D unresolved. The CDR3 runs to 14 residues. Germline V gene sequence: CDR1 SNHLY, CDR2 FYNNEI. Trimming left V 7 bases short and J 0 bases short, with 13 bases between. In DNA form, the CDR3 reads TGTGCCAGCAAGGCGGCGGTTAGCTCCTACGAGCAGTACTTC. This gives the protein CASKAAVSSYEQYF.

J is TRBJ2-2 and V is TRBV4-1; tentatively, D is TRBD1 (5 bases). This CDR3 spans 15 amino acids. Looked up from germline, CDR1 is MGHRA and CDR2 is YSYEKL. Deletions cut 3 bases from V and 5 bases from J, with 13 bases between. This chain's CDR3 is CASSQDPSGTGELFF. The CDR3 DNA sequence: TGCGCCAGCAGCCAGGATCCATCAGGGACCGGGGAGCTGTTTTTT.

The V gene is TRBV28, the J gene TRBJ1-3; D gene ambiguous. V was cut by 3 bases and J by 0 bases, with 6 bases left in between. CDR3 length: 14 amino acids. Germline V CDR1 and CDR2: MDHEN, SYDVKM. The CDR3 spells CASSFTGSGNTIYF. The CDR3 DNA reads TGTGCCAGCAGTTTTACGGGCTCTGGAAACACCATATATTTT.

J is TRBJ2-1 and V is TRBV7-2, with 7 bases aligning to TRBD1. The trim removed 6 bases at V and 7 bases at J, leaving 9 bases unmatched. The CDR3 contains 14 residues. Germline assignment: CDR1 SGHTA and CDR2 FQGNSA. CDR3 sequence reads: CASSEGAWFNEQFF. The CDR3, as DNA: TGTGCCAGCAGTGAGGGGGCCTGGTTTAATGAGCAGTTCTTC.

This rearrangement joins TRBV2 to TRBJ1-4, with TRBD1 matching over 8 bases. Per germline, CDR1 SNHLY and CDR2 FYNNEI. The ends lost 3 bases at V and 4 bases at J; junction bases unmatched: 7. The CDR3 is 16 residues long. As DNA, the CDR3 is TGTGCCAGCAGTGACGCAGGGGGCAAGGATAATGAAAAACTGTTTTTT. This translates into CASSDAGGKDNEKLFF.

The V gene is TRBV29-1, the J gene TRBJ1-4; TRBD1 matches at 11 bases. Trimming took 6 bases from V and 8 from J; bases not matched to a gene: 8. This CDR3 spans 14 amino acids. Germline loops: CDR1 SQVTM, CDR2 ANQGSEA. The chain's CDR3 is CSVARTGGAEKLFF. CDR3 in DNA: TGCAGCGTAGCCCGGACAGGGGGCGCCGAAAAACTGTTTTTT.

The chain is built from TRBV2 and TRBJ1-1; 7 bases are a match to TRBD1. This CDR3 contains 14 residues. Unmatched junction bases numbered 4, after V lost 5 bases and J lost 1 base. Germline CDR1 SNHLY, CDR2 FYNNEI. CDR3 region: CASSLGQWNTEAFF. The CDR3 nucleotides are TGTGCCAGCAGTTTGGGACAGTGGAACACTGAAGCTTTCTTT.

The DNA for the CDR3 is TGTGCCAGCAGCTTAAGGGGACAGGGGGCGCGAAGAAGAATTCAGCCCCAGCATTTT. Its translation: CASSLRGQGARRRIQPQHF. This sequence joins TRBV7-8 and TRBJ1-5, with TRBD1 identical over 12 bases. V dropped 2 bases and J dropped 6; count of bases not matched to a gene: 14. The germline V gene encodes CDR1 SGHVS and CDR2 FQNEAQ. The length of the CDR3 is 19 residues.

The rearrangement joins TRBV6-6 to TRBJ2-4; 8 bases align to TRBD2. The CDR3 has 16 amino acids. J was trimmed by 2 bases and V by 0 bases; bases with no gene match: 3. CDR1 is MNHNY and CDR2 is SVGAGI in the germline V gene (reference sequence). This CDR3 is CASSYSGGGPKNIQYF. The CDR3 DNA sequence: TGTGCCAGCAGTTACTCCGGGGGGGGGCCCAAAAACATTCAGTACTTC.

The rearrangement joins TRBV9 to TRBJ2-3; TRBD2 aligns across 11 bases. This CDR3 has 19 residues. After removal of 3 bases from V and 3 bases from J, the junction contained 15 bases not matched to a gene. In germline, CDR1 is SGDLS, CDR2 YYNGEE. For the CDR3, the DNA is TGTGCCAGCAGCGCGGGGTATAGCGGGAGGGCCCTCGGTACAGATACGCAGTATTTT. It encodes CASSAGYSGRALGTDTQYF.

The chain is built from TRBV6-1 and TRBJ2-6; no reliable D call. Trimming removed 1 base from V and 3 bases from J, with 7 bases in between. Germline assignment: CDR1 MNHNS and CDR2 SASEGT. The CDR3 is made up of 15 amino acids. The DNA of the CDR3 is TGTGCCAGCAGTGAAGGTTCTAGTGGGGCCAACGTCCTGACTTTC. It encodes CASSEGSSGANVLTF.

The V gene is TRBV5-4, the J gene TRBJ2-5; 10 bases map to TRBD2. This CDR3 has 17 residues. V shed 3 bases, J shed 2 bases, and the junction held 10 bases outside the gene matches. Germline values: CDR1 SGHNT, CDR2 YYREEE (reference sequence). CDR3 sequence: CASSSGSLAGLQETQYF. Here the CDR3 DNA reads TGTGCCAGCAGCTCCGGATCACTAGCGGGATTACAAGAGACCCAGTACTTC.

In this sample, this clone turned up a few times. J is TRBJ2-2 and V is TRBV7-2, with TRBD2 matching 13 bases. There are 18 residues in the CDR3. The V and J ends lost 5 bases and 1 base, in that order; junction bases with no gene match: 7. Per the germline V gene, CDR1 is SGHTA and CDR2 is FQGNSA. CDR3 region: CASSPGLAGSRNTGELFF. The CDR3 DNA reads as TGTGCCAGCAGCCCGGGACTAGCGGGATCGAGGAACACCGGGGAGCTGTTTTTT.

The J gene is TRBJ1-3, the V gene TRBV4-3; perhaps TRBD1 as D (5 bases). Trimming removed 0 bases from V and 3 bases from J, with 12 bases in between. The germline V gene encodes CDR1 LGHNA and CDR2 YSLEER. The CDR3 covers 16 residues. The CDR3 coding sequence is TGCGCCAGCAGCCAAGAGGGAGGGGATTTTGGAAACACCATATATTTT. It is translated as CASSQEGGDFGNTIYF.

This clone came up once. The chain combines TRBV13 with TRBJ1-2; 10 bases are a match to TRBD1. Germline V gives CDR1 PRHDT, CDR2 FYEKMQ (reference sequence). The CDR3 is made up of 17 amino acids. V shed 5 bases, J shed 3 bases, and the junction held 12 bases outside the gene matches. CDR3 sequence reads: CASSPQTGGPLDYGYTF. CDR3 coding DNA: TGTGCCAGCAGCCCCCAGACAGGGGGCCCCCTAGACTATGGCTACACCTTC.

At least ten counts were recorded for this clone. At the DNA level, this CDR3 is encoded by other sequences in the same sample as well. CDR3 loop: CASSQAGVHGYTF. DNA for the CDR3: TGTGCCAGCAGCCAAGCAGGGGTTCATGGCTACACCTTC. The chain has TRBV14 and TRBJ1-2, with a weak D call TRBD1 (6 bases). The CDR3 consists of 13 residues. Trimming took off 1 base at V and 6 bases at J, with 9 bases between the two ends. Germline CDR1 and CDR2: SGHDN and FVKESK.

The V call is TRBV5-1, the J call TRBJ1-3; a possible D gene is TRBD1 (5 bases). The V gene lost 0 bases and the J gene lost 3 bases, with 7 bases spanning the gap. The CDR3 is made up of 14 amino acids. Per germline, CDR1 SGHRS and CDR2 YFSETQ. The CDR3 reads CASSLEGVGNTIYF. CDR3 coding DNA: TGCGCCAGCAGCTTGGAAGGGGTTGGAAACACCATATATTTT.

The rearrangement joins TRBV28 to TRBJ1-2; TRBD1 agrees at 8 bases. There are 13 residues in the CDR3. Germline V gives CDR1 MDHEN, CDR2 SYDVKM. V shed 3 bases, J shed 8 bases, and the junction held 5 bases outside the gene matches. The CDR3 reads CASSLDRERGYTF. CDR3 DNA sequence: TGTGCCAGCAGTTTGGACAGGGAACGGGGCTACACCTTC.

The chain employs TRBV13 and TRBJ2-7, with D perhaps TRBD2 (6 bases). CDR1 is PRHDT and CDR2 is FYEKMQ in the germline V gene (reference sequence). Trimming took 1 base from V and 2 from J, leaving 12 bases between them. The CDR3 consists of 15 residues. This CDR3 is CASSLAGRRAYEQYF. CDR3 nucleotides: TGTGCCAGCAGCTTAGCGGGCAGGAGGGCCTACGAGCAGTACTTC.

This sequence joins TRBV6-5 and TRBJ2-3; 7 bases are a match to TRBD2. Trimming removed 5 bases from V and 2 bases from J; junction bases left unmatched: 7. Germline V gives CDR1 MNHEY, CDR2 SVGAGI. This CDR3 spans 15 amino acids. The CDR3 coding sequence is TGTGCCAGCAGTGCCCCGGGACTACACACAGATACGCAGTATTTT. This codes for CASSAPGLHTDTQYF.

CDR3 coding DNA: TGTGCCAGCAGTCCCCCCGGGACAAGAAATGAAAAACTGTTTTTT. This gives the protein CASSPPGTRNEKLFF. This chain uses TRBV28 with TRBJ1-4; D might be TRBD1 (6 bases). From germline, CDR1 is MDHEN and CDR2 SYDVKM. V was clipped by 5 bases and J by 5 bases, with 15 bases between them. The length of the CDR3 is 15 residues.

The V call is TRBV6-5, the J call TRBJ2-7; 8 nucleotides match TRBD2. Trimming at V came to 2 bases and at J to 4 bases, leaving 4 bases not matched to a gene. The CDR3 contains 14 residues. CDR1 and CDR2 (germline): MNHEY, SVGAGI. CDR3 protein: CASSYGLAGYEQYF. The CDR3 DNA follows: TGTGCCAGCAGTTACGGGTTAGCGGGATACGAGCAGTACTTC.

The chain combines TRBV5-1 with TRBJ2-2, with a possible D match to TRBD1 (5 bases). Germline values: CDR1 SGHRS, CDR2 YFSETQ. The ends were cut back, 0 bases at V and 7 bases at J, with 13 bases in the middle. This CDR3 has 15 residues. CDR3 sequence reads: CASSLAQGWSGELFF. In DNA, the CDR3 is TGCGCCAGCAGCTTGGCTCAGGGATGGAGCGGGGAGCTGTTTTTT.

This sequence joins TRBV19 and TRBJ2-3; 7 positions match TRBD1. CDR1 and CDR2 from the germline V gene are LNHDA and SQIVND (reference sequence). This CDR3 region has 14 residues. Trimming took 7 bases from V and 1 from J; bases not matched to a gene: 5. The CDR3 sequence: CASKGAIGTDTQYF. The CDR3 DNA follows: TGTGCCAGTAAGGGGGCAATTGGCACAGATACGCAGTATTTT.

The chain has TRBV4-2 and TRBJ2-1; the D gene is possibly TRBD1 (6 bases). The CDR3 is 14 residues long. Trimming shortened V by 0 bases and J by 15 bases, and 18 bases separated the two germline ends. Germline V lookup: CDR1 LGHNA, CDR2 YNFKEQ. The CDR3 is CASSQDAPGHPGFF. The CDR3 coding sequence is TGTGCCAGCAGCCAAGACGCCCCGGGACACCCAGGGTTCTTC.

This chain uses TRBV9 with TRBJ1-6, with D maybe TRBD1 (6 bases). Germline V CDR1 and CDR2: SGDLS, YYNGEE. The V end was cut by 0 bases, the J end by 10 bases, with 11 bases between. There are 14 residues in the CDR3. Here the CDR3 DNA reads TGTGCCAGCAGCGTAGCTTTCAGGGGCTCACCCCTCCACTTT. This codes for CASSVAFRGSPLHF.

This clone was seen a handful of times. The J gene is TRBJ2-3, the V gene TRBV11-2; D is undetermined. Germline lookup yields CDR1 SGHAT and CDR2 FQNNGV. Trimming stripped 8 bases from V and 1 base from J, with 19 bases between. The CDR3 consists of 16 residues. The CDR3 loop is CASLHGPNPRTDTQYF. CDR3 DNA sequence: TGTGCCAGCTTGCATGGGCCTAACCCTCGCACAGATACGCAGTATTTT.

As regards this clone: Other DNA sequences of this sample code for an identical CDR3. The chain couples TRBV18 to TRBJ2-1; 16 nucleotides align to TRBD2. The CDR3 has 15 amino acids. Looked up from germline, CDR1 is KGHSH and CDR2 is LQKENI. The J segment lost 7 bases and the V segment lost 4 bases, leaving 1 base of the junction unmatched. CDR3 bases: TGTGCCAGCTCACGGGGACTAGCGGGAGGGAATGAGCAGTTCTTC. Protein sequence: CASSRGLAGGNEQFF.

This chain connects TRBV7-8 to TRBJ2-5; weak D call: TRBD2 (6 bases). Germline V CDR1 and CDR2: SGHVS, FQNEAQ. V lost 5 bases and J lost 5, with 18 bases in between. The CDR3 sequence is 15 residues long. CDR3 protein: CASSLGLLPRETQYF. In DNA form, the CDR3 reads TGTGCCAGCAGCCTTGGACTACTTCCCAGGGAGACCCAGTACTTC.

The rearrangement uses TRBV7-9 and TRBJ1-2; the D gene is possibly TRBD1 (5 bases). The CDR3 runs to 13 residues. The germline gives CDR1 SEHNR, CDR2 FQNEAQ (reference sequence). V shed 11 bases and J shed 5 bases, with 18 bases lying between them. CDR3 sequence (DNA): TGTGCCCCTACCCGGGCAGGGCGATATGGCTACACCTTC. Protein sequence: CAPTRAGRYGYTF.

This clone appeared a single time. The CDR3 protein is CASSTPEGTSGSSLNEQFF. CDR3 nucleotide sequence: TGTGCCAGCAGCACTCCAGAAGGGACTAGCGGGAGTTCCCTGAATGAGCAGTTCTTC. V usage is TRBV21-1 and J usage is TRBJ2-1; the DNA was not used to check the table's D call, TRBD2. TRBV21-1 is recorded as a pseudogene. This CDR3 spans 19 amino acids.

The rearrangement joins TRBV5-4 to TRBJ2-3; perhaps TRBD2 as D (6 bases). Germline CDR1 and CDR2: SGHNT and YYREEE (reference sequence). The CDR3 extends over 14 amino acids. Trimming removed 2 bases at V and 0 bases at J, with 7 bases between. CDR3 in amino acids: CASSFAGSTDTQYF. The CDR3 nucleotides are TGTGCCAGCAGCTTCGCGGGAAGCACAGATACGCAGTATTTT.